The clone carrying this TCR beta chain was recorded at least ten times. As yet, its antigen is unknown. This sample stems from a study of T-cell reconstitution after alpha-beta-depleted transplantation in children. Points from the study as a whole: The main origin of T-cell counts and diversity one year after transplant was newly produced T cells. Several hundred rapidly expanded clones from non-depleted graft cells reportedly supplied alpha-beta T cells about two months post-transplant.

The library targeted TCRbeta and was prepared with unique molecular identifiers. TCRdb re-analysed the PCR reads in MiXCR, keeping a single row per CDR3 protein. Of about 97,000 distinct CDR3 sequences in the sample, about 8% were seen once. This receptor was obtained from a boy aged 2-15 years with acute lymphoblastic leukemia, due to receive a stem cell transplant. The material was PBMCs, obtained before TCRalphabeta/CD19-depleted stem cell transplant.

For the CDR3, the DNA is TGCAGCGTTGAAGCTAGCGGGGGTGATACGCAGTATTTT. Protein sequence: CSVEASGGDTQYF. The chain employs TRBV29-1 and TRBJ2-3; 10 bases match TRBD2. Germline V lookup: CDR1 SQVTM, CDR2 ANQGSEA. V gave up 1 base and J gave up 6 bases; unmatched junction bases: 1. The CDR3 sequence is 13 residues long.